This TCR beta chain was retrieved from a study of identifying expanded T cells in peripheral blood (dated by TCRdb to about 2019). In the study overall: Separate aliquots of the same genomic DNA pool were sequenced to produce technical replicates, and four replicates were compared in pairs.

No immune events, such as infections, were documented for the healthy donors during the collection period. Healthy-donor blood repertoires served as a training cohort to calibrate time-dependent variance in a beta-binomial model of T-cell clone differential abundance. The training cohort comprised approximately ten healthy donors, 3 female and 7 male. Donor ages ranged from about 29 to 70 years, with an average of approximately 43 years. Whole blood from each healthy donor was obtained from a commercial supplier and was collected at three time points around 13 days apart. Genomic DNA was extracted from unsorted whole blood for immunosequencing. TCRbeta CDR3 regions were profiled by bias-controlled multiplex PCR amplification of genomic DNA with the immunoSEQ Assay. The paper's data handling went like this. The absolute abundance of each unique TCRbeta CDR3 region was quantified after sequences were collapsed and filtered. Differential abundance was tested with two models: a binomial (Fisher-equivalent) model and a beta-binomial model that adds time-dependent variance fitted from healthy donors. Any clone with fewer than 5 combined templates was excluded, and a clone was called differentially abundant if its Benjamini-Hochberg FDR was below 0.01. In the beta-binomial model, variance was expressed as a function of the total template count across the two samples, in the form v = (b*log(k)+a)^2. Not all clones reach the TCRdb copy of this immuneACCESS table, which keeps in-frame sequences only. Checked studies attribute under half of the gap to unresolved V genes and leave the rest unexplained. That table is the source of V, J and clone size, and D and trimming were worked out from the DNA. Present in this sample are some 77,000 clones, 88% of which were seen just once. The ten top clones hold under 20% of the sample.

General conclusions and limits of the study: The authors expected that over much longer intervals, such as months to years, biological variance in healthy repertoires might increase even further. The binomial model flagged 0.9 to 1.5 differentially abundant clones between technical replicates but around 15 over roughly two weeks and roughly 19 over approximately 4 weeks. Across all healthy donors, variance in clone template counts between approximately two-week samples was found to increase significantly with total template count. The beta-binomial model significantly reduced the number of clones called differentially abundant and the false-positive rate across all healthy-donor time intervals.

Regarding this clone: This clone's antigen is unknown. It has no much larger one-base neighbor in the sample; base qualities were not kept.

Based on the germline V gene, the CDR1 and CDR2 sequences are KGHSH and LQKENI. Here V drops 5 bases and J drops 5 bases, and the junction holds 7 bases not matched to any gene. From its cysteine to its phenylalanine, the CDR3 spans 14 amino acids. Only the CDR3 DNA is retained, 42 bases long and in frame from the first base. What was sequenced was blood. The clonotype comes from a person aged 18 to 75 in good health. The chain is assembled from TRBV18 and TRBJ2-5; 8 middle bases align to TRBD2. The CDR3 has the sequence CASSDQGLAETQYF. The nucleotides read TGTGCCAGCTCAGACCAAGGACTAGCTGAGACCCAGTACTTC.